This TCR beta chain emerged from a study of T-cell reconstitution after alpha-beta-depleted transplantation in children. Study-wide findings and caveats: A year had passed since transplant, and T-cell counts and diversity by then came mostly from newly produced T cells. Where alpha-beta T cells came from about two months after transplant was reportedly several hundred expanded graft clones.

Researchers prepared the TCRbeta library using unique molecular identifiers, the study reports. TCRdb processed the PCR reads anew with MiXCR; each CDR3 protein has one entry. The sample consists of around 70,000 distinct CDR3 sequences, 9.5% to 13% of them appearing once. Germline V gives CDR1 SGHAT, CDR2 FQNNGV. Trimming took off 5 bases at V and 1 base at J, with 8 bases between the two ends. The CDR3 length is 13 residues. This clonotype has only a few counts. Its antigen is unknown. This receptor was taken from a boy aged 5-17 years with acute myeloid leukemia, due to receive a stem cell transplant. This sample comprised PBMCs, obtained before TCRalphabeta/CD19-depleted stem cell transplant. The V and J genes are TRBV11-2 and TRBJ1-1; D gene unclear. CDR3 loop: CASSVHGNTEAFF. The CDR3 DNA reads as TGTGCCAGCAGCGTGCACGGGAACACTGAAGCTTTCTTT.